This T cell receptor (beta chain) appears in the sequencing data of a study of early T cells in non-severe SARS-CoV-2 infection (dated by TCRdb to the early 2020s). At the level of the whole study: Because TCR sequencing relied on bulk RNA taken from unsorted whole blood, pairing of alpha and beta chains was not possible.

Set within a cohort of healthcare workers in London, UK, this nested case-control study involved weekly PCR testing of nasopharyngeal swabs along with blood sampling. Healthcare workers were recruited during the week of the UK lockdown, between 23 and 31 March 2020, and followed weekly for up to roughly 15 weeks. This clonotype was seen a handful of times. Which antigen it targets is not known. No base-level quality is on record; no much larger clone is a single base apart. To prepare the library, 5' RACE was applied. The sequencer was a NextSeq 500. In the TCR library protocol, unique molecular identifiers were attached to individual cDNA molecules to correct for PCR bias and sequencing error. Sequencing covered both TCR alpha and beta chains, and within each sample the abundances of alpha and beta sequences were tightly co-correlated. Per the original workflow: V gene, J gene and CDR3 annotation of TCR sequences was performed with Decombinator V4. Expanded TCRs were defined as changing significantly between any two time points under a Poisson model with p below 0.0001. TCR abundances were normalised to the total number of TCRs sequenced in each sample and reported as counts per million. MAIT TCRs were defined by TRAV1-2 paired with TRAJ12, TRAJ20 or TRAJ33, and iNKT TCRs by TRAV10 paired with TRAJ18. A search of VDJdb, accessed on 1 November 2021, was run for TCRs annotated to CMV, EBV and SARS-CoV-2, with TCRs annotated for multiple antigens excluded. TCRdb reran the public reads through fastp at Q25 and MiXCR, keeping productive beta chains. For every CDR3 protein sequence, its rows merge into one entry that carries the most common genes and DNA. TCRdb, rather than the study authors, made the V and J calls. Recorded for this sample are around 80,000 distinct CDR3 sequences; about 10% of them occurred a single time. The ten largest account for over 7.5% of the sample.

Broad study findings and their caveats: Matching against VDJdb was skewed toward anti-spike CD8 responses, likely underestimated virus-specific expansions, and missed private and CD4 specificities.

There are 13 amino acids in the CDR3, from cysteine to phenylalanine inclusive. Kept here is only the CDR3 DNA, which spans 39 bases and is read in frame from base 1. V loses 5 bases, J loses 5 bases, and the germline ends lie 10 bases apart. From the germline V gene (reference sequence), CDR1 is MNHEY and CDR2 is SMNVEV. The sequencing here drew on whole blood, taken at baseline. The TCR was taken from an adult who was a healthcare worker with PCR-confirmed SARS-CoV-2 infection or an uninfected control (not recorded which). Rearrangement joined TRBV27 to TRBJ1-5, with no D gene named confidently. CDR3 region: CASSPEMDQPQHF. The nucleotides read TGTGCCAGCAGTCCTGAAATGGATCAGCCCCAGCATTTT.